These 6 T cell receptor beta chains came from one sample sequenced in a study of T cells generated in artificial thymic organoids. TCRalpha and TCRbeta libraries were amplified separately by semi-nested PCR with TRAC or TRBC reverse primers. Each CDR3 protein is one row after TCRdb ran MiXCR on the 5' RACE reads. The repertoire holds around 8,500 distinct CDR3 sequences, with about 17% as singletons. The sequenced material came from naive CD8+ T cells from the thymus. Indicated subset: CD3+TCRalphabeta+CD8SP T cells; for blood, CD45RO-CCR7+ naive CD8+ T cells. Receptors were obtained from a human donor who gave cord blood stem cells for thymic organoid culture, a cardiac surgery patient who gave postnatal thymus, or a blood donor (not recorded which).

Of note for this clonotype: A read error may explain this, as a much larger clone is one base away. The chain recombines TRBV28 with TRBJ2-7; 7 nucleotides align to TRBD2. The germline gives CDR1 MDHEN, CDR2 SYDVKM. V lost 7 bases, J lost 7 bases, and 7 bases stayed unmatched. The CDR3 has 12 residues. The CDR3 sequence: CASTPRREEQYF. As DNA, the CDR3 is TGTGCCAGCACCCCACGGCGGGAGGAGCAGTACTTC.

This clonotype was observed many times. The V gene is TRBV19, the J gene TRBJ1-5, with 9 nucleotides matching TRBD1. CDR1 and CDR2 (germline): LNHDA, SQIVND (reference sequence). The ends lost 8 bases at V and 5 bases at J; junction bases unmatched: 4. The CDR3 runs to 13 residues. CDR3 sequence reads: CASGQGPHQPQHF. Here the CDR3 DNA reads TGTGCCAGTGGACAGGGGCCTCATCAGCCCCAGCATTTT. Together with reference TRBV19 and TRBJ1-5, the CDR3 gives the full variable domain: DGGITQSPKYLFRKEGQNVTLSCEQNLNHDAMYWYRQDPGQGLRLIYYSQIVNDFQKGDIAEGYSVSREKKESFPLTVTSAQKNPTAFYLCASGQGPHQPQHFGDGTRLSIL.

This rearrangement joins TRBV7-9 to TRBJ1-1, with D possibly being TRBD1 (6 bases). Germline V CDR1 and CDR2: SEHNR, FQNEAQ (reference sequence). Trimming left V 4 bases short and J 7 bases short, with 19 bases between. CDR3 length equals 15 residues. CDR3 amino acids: CASSSMVQGRIEAFF. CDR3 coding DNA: TGTGCCAGCAGCTCAATGGTACAGGGTCGGATTGAAGCTTTCTTT.

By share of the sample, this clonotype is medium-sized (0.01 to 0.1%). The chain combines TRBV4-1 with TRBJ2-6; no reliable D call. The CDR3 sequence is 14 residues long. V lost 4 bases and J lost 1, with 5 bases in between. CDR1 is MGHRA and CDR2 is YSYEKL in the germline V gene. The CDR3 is CASSPGSGANVLTF. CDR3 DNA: TGCGCCAGCAGCCCCGGGTCTGGGGCCAACGTCCTGACTTTC.

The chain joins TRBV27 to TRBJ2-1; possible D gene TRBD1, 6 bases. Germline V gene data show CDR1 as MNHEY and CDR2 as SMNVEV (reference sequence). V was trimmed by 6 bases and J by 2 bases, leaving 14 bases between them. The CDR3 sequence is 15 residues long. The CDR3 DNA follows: TGTGCCAGCAGCTTTGGGACAAACCCCTACAATGAGCAGTTCTTC. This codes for CASSFGTNPYNEQFF.

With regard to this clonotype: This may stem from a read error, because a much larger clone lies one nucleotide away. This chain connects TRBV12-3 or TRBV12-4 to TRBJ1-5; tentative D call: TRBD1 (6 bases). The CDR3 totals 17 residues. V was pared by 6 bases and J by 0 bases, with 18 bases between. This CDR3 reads CASRYDRTAYSNQPQHF. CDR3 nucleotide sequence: TGTGCCAGCAGATACGACAGGACCGCGTATAGCAATCAGCCCCAGCATTTT.